The subject of this entry is one TCR beta chain. As yet, its antigen is unknown. The data belong to a study of cytomegalovirus exposure and HLA in healthy donors. Study-level findings and limits: Association with HLA alleles at 0.05 false discovery rate was found for 15,000 or so TCR beta sequences in a later analysis.

60 Vbeta and 13 Jbeta primers were used in PCR. The method was immunoSEQ multiplex PCR; TCRdb's version includes in-frame clones alone and lacks a portion of them. The sample holds 80,000 to 100,000 clones, 70% to 80% seen once. Trimming left V 5 bases short and J 10 bases short, with 20 bases between. The CDR3 totals 14 residues. Germline V gene lookup returns CDR1 MNHEY and CDR2 SVGAGI. The rearrangement uses TRBV6-5 and TRBJ1-2; possible D gene TRBD1, 5 bases. This sequence originates from a man aged 35 to 55 in good health and CMV-seronegative. Sequencing was done on a sample of PBMCs. The CDR3 sequence is CASSKRQTLRDYTF. As DNA, the CDR3 is TGTGCCAGCAGTAAGAGACAGACCCTACGTGACTACACCTTC.